This section outlines one T cell receptor beta chain sequence together with its context. TCRdb recomputed calls from the PCR reads with MiXCR, one row per CDR3 protein. The repertoire consists of 490,000 or so distinct CDR3 sequences, with around 23% occurring once and the leading ten covering just over 0.75%. The length of the CDR3 is 14 residues. Germline assignment: CDR1 SGHNT and CDR2 YYREEE (reference sequence). V was trimmed by 0 bases and J by 7 bases, leaving 8 bases between them. The sample belongs to a study of molecular identifiers for immune sequencing clone quantification. This rearrangement joins TRBV5-4 to TRBJ1-6, with D uncertain. This receptor was identified in a human donor in good health. Some libraries in this study had Jurkat cell RNA spiked in. Sample: naive CD8+ T cells from blood, with Jurkat cell RNA spiked in. Subset of the sample: FACS-sorted CD8+CD4-CCR7+CD45RA+ naive T cells. In DNA, the CDR3 is TGTGCCAGCAGCTTGGGCGGCACGAATTCACCCCTCCACTTT. Translated, it gives CASSLGGTNSPLHF.